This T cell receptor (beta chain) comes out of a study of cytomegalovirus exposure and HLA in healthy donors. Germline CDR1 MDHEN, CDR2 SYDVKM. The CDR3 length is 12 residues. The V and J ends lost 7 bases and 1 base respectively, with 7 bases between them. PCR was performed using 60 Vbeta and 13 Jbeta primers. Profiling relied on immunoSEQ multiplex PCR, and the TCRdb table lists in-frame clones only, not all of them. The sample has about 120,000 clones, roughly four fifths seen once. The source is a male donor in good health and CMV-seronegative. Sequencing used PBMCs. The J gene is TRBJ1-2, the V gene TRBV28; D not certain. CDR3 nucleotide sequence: TGTGCCAGCAATCGAGATAACTATGGCTACACCTTC. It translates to CASNRDNYGYTF.